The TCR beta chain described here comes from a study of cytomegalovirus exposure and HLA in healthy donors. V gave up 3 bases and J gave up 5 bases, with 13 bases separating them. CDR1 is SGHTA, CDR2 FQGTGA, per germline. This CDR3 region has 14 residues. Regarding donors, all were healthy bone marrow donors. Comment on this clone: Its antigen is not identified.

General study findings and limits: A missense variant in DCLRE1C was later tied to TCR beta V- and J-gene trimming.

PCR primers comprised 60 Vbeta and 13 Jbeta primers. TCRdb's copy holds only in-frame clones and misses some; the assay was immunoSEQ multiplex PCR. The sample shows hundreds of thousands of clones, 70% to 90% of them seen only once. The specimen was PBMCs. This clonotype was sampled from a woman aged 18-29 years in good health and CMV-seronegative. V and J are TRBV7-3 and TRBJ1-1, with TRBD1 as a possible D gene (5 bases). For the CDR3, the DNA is TGTGCCAGCAGCTTGGCGCCAGGGTATACTGAAGCTTTCTTT. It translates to CASSLAPGYTEAFF.